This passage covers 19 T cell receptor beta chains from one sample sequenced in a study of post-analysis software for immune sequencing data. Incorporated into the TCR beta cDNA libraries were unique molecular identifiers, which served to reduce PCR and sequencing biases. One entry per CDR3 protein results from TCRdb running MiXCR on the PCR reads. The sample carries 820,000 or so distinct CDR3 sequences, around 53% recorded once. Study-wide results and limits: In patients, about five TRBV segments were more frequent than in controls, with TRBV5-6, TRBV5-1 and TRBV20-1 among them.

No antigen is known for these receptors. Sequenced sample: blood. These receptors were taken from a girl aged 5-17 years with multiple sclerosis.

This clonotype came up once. This CDR3 is CASSEGRAGSYGYTF. In DNA form, the CDR3 reads TGTGCCAGCAGTGAAGGGCGCGCCGGGTCCTATGGCTACACCTTC. The chain couples TRBV2 to TRBJ1-2; D is undetermined. Trimming took 1 base from V and 4 from J, leaving 13 bases between them. CDR1 SNHLY and CDR2 FYNNEI come from the germline V gene. The length of the CDR3 is 15 residues.

In DNA, the CDR3 is TGTGCCATCAGTGAACAGGGACAGACCCCGAAAAGGGAGACCCAGTACTTC. As protein: CAISEQGQTPKRETQYF. The chain is built from TRBV10-3 and TRBJ2-5; 7 bases match TRBD1. CDR3 length: 17 residues. After removal of 3 bases from V and 5 bases from J, the junction contained 15 bases not matched to a gene. Looked up from germline, CDR1 is ENHRY and CDR2 is SYGVKD.

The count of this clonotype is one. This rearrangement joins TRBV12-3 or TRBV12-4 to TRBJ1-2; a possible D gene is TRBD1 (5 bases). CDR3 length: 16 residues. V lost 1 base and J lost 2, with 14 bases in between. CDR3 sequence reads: CASSLGPGSTNYGYTF. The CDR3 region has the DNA TGTGCCAGCAGTTTAGGGCCAGGGAGTACCAACTATGGCTACACCTTC.

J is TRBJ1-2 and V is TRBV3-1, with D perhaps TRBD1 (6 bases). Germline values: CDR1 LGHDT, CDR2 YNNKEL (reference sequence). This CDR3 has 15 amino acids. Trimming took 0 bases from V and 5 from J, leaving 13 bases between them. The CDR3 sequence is CASSQDVTGRYGYTF. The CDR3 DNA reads TGTGCCAGCAGCCAAGATGTTACAGGGAGATATGGCTACACCTTC.

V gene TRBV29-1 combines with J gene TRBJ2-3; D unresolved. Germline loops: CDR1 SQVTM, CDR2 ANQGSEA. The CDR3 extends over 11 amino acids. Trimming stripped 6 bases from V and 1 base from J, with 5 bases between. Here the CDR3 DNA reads TGCAGCGTCCGACGCACAGATACGCAGTATTTT. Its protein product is CSVRRTDTQYF.

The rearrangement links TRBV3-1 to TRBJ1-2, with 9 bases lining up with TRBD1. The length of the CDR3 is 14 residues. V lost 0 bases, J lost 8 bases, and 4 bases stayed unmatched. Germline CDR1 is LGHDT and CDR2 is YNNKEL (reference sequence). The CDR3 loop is CASSQDVTGGGYTF. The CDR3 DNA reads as TGTGCCAGCAGCCAAGATGTAACAGGGGGCGGCTACACCTTC.

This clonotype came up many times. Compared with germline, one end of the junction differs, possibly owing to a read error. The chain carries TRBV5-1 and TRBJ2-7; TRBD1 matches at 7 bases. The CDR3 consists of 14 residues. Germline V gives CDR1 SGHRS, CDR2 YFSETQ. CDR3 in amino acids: CASSLGTATYEQYF. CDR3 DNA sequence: TGTGCCAGCAGCTTAGGGACAGCTACCTACGAGCAGTACTTC.

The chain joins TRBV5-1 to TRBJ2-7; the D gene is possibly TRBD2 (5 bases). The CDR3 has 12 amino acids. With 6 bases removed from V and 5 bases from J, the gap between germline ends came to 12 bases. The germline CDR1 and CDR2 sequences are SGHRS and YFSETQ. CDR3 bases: TGCGCCAGCACACATGGCGGGCACGAGCAGTACTTC. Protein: CASTHGGHEQYF.

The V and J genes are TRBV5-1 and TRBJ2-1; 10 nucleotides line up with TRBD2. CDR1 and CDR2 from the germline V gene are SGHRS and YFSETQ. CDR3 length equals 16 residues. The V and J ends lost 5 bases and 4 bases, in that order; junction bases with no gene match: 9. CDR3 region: CASSPRGTSAYNEQFF. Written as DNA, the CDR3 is TGCGCCAGCAGTCCCCGAGGGACTAGCGCTTACAATGAGCAGTTCTTC.

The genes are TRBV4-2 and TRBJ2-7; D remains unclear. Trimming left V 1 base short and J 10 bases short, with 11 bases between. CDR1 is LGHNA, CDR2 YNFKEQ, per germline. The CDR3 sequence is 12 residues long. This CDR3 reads CASSQVDGTQYF. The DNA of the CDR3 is TGTGCCAGCAGCCAAGTTGACGGCACCCAGTACTTC.

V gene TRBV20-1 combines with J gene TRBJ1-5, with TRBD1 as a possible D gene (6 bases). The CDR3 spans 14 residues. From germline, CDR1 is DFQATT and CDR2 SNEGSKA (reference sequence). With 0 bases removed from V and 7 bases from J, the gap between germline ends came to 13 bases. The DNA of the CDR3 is TGCAGTGCTAGAGATAGGGGGTTCGACCAGCCCCAGCATTTT. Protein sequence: CSARDRGFDQPQHF.

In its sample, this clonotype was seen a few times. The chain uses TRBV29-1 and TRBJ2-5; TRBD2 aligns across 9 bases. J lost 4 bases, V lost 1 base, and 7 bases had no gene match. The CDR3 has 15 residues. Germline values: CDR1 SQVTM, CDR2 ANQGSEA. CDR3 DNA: TGCAGCGTTGAAGGGGCTAGCGGGGAACCAGAGACCCAGTACTTC. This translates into CSVEGASGEPETQYF.

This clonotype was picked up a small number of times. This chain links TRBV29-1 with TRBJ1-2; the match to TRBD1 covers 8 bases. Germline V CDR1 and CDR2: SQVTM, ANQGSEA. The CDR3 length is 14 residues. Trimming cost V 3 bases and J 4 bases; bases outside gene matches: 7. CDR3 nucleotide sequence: TGCAGCGTTGAGACTCCAGGGGGCGGCTATGGCTACACCTTC. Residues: CSVETPGGGYGYTF.

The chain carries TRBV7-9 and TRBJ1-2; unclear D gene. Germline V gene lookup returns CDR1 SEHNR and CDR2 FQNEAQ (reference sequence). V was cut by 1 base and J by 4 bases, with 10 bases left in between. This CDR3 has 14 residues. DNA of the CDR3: TGTGCCAGCAGCTTAGGCAGTCACCTCTATGGCTACACCTTC. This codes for CASSLGSHLYGYTF.

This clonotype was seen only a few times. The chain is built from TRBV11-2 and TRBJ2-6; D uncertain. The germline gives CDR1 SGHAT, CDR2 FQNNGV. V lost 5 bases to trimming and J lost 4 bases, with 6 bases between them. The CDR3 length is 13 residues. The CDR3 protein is CASSETGANVLTF. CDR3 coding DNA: TGTGCCAGCAGCGAGACAGGGGCCAACGTCCTGACTTTC. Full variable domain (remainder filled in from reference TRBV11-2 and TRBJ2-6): EAGVAQSPRYKIIEKRQSVAFWCNPISGHATLYWYQQILGQGPKLLIQFQNNGVVDDSQLPKDRFSAERLKGVDSTLKIQPAKLEDSAVYLCASSETGANVLTFGAGSRLTVL.

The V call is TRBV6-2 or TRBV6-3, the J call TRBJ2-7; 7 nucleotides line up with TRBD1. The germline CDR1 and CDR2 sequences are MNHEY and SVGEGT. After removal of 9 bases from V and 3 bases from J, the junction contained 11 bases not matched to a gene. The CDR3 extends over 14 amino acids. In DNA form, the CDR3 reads TGTGCCAGTAAACTGGGACAGACTTACTACGAGCAGTACTTC. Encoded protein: CASKLGQTYYEQYF.

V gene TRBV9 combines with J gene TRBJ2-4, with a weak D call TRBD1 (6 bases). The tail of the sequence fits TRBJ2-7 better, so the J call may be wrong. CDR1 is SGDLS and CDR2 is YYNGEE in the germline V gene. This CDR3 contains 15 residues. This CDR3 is CASSPRQGSLNEQYF. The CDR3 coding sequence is TGTGCCAGCAGCCCCAGGCAGGGGAGCCTCAACGAGCAGTACTTC.

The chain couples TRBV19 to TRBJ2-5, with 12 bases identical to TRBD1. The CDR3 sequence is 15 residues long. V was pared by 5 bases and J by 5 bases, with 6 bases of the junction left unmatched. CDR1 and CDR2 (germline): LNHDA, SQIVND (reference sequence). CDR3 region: CASSARDRGPETQYF. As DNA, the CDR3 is TGTGCCAGTAGTGCCAGGGACAGGGGGCCGGAGACCCAGTACTTC.

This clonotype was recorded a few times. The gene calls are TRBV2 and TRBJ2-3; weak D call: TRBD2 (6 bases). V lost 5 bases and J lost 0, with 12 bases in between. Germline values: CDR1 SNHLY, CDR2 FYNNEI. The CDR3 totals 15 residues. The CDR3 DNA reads TGTGCCAGCAGTTACCGCGGGACTAGCACAGATACGCAGTATTTT. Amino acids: CASSYRGTSTDTQYF.